The present TCR beta chain was sequenced within a study of blood T cell repertoires in COVID-19. Method: immunoSEQ multiplex PCR; TCRdb's copy keeps in-frame clones and lacks some. The sample records about 200,000 clones, 82% being singletons. Cohort allocation depended upon clinical history that participants reported. Germline V gene sequence: CDR1 SGHAT, CDR2 FQNNGV. J gave up 1 base and V 3 bases, and 7 bases lay outside the gene matches. The length of the CDR3 is 17 residues. Sequenced sample: PBMCs or T cells enriched from blood (not recorded which). This sequence joins TRBV11-2 and TRBJ2-5; 11 bases agree with TRBD2. This TCR was sampled from a woman aged 60-75 years with acute COVID-19. The CDR3 here is CASSFGVLAGVQETQYF. The CDR3 DNA sequence: TGTGCCAGCAGCTTTGGGGTACTAGCGGGGGTCCAAGAGACCCAGTACTTC.